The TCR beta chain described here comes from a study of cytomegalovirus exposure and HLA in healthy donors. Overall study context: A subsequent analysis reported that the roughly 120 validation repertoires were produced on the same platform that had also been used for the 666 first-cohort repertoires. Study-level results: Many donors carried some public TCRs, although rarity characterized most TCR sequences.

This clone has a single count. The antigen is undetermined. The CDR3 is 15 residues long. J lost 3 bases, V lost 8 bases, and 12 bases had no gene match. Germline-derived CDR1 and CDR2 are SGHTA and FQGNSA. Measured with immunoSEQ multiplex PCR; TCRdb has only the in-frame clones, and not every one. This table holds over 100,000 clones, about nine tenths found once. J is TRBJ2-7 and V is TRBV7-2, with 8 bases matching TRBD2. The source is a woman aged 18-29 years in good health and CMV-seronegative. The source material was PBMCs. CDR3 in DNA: TGTGCCAGCGCCCCCCCGGTAGCGGGGAACTACGAGCAGTACTTC. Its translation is CASAPPVAGNYEQYF.